The T cell receptor (beta chain) described here comes from a study of T cell responses to AZD1222 COVID-19 vaccine. Points from the study as a whole: There were mostly white British donors and more females than males, and clonal diversity was possibly underestimated. Increased Spike-specific TCR breadth and depth were observed after two AZD1222 doses. Nearly half of spike-specific TCRs reportedly target variant regions that are unmutated in the B.1.351 and B.1.1.7 variants.

To note about this clone: As yet, its antigen is unknown. Other DNA sequences in the sample encode the same CDR3.

Produced via immunoSEQ multiplex PCR; TCRdb's table is partial and in-frame only. Of about 150,000 clones listed, less than 95% are singletons. The CDR3 consists of 13 residues. Between the trimmed V and J ends, which lost 2 bases and 4 bases, there was a span of 8 bases. Germline CDR1 and CDR2: KGHSH and LQKENI. This clonotype originated in an adult who received the AZD1222 COVID-19 vaccine. This chain connects TRBV18 to TRBJ1-2, with D unresolved. Material: peripheral blood, obtained 28 days after the second AZD1222 dose. CDR3 region: CASSPDRGYGYTF. The DNA for the CDR3 is TGTGCCAGCTCACCAGATCGGGGCTATGGCTACACCTTC. The entire variable domain, with the rest obtained from reference TRBV18 and TRBJ1-2, is as follows: NAGVMQNPRHLVRRRGQEARLRCSPMKGHSHVYWYRQLPEEGLKFMVYLQKENIIDESGMPKERFSAEFPKEGPSILRIQQVVRGDSAAYFCASSPDRGYGYTFGSGTRLTVV.